A selection of T cell receptor beta chains follows, all from one sample in a study of cytomegalovirus exposure and HLA in healthy donors. The assay was immunoSEQ multiplex PCR, and TCRdb's table has in-frame clones only and misses some. The data show about 130,000 clones, with around two thirds seen just once and approximately 4.3% held by the top ten. The sample was PBMCs. These receptor sequences come from a young man in good health and CMV-seropositive. Each CDR3 is given with its conserved first and last residue. Fields, in order: V gene, J gene, D gene, clone size, CDR3 DNA, CDR3 protein. The D gene is left open where the match is weak. Clone size is given for some rows only: seen once, a few or many times, or a class if the clone is expanded.

V: TRBV2
J: TRBJ1-6
D: TRBD1
size: -
DNA: TGTGCCAGCAGTGATAGGGGACAGGGGGCTGGTTCACCCCTCCACTTT
CDR3: CASSDRGQGAGSPLHF

V: TRBV11-2
J: TRBJ2-1
D: -
size: -
DNA: TGTGCCAGCAGGAGGGGAGGCGTCGATGAGCAGTTCTTC
CDR3: CASRRGGVDEQFF

V: TRBV6-5
J: TRBJ2-4
D: -
size: -
DNA: TGTGCCAGCAGAAGGGGGGCCAAAAACATTCAGTACTTC
CDR3: CASRRGAKNIQYF

V: TRBV10-3
J: TRBJ1-1
D: TRBD1
size: -
DNA: TGTGCCATCAGTGGAAAACAGGGGGCTGTGAACACTGAAGCTTTCTTT
CDR3: CAISGKQGAVNTEAFF

V: TRBV28
J: TRBJ2-7
D: TRBD1
size: few
DNA: TGTGCCAGCAGTTTTTGGGACAGGGGGCAAGAGCAGTACTTC
CDR3: CASSFWDRGQEQYF

V: TRBV7-3
J: TRBJ2-7
D: TRBD1
size: -
DNA: TGTGCCAGCAGCTTATTAACAGGGGGCGAGCAGTACTTC
CDR3: CASSLLTGGEQYF

V: TRBV5-1
J: TRBJ1-1
D: -
size: few
DNA: TGCGCCAGCAGCTTGGACAGGCCGAACACTGAAGCTTTCTTT
CDR3: CASSLDRPNTEAFF

V: TRBV6-1
J: TRBJ2-7
D: -
size: -
DNA: TGTGCCAGCAGTGAATCGGGACACGCCTGGTACGAGCAGTACTTC
CDR3: CASSESGHAWYEQYF

V: TRBV5-1
J: TRBJ1-4
D: -
size: -
DNA: TGCGCCAGCAGCTTGTCACTAAGTAGGGTCGGGGGTGAAAAACTGTTTTTT
CDR3: CASSLSLSRVGGEKLFF

V: TRBV6-1
J: TRBJ1-1
D: -
size: -
DNA: TGTGCCAGCAGTGAAGGGTTCAGGGGCTCATCTGAAGCTTTCTTT
CDR3: CASSEGFRGSSEAFF

V: TRBV19
J: TRBJ2-7
D: TRBD1
size: -
DNA: TGTGCCAGTAGTAGCATGGACAGGGGAGGGGGCGAGCAGTACTTC
CDR3: CASSSMDRGGGEQYF

V: TRBV18
J: TRBJ1-6
D: TRBD1
size: -
DNA: TGTGCCAGCTCACCTTCGGGACAGTATAATTCACCCCTCCACTTT
CDR3: CASSPSGQYNSPLHF

V: TRBV18
J: TRBJ1-1
D: TRBD1
size: few
DNA: TGTGCCAGCTCACCATCGGGACAGCGGAACACTGAAGCTTTCTTT
CDR3: CASSPSGQRNTEAFF

V: TRBV6-1
J: TRBJ1-6
D: TRBD1
size: -
DNA: TGTGCCAGCAGTGAAGCGCTTCTTCGGACAGGGGGGTCACCCCTCCACTTT
CDR3: CASSEALLRTGGSPLHF

V: TRBV6-1
J: TRBJ2-7
D: TRBD1
size: -
DNA: TGTGCCAGCAGGGAACCGGGACAGAAGCTCTACGAGCAGTACTTC
CDR3: CASREPGQKLYEQYF

V: TRBV2
J: TRBJ2-5
D: TRBD2
size: few
DNA: TGCCTAGCGGGGGCAAATCAAGAGACCCAGTACTTC
CDR3: CLAGANQETQYF

V: TRBV5-1
J: TRBJ2-7
D: TRBD1
size: -
DNA: TGCGCCAGCAGCTCCGGGACAGGGTACAACGAGCAGTACTTC
CDR3: CASSSGTGYNEQYF

V: TRBV7-3
J: TRBJ1-1
D: -
size: -
DNA: TGTGCCAGCAGCCCAACCCAGGCTTTGAACACTGAAGCTTTCTTT
CDR3: CASSPTQALNTEAFF

V: TRBV5-1
J: TRBJ1-3
D: -
size: -
DNA: TGCGCCAGCAGCCTGACAGACAGCTCTGGAAACACCATATATTTT
CDR3: CASSLTDSSGNTIYF

V: TRBV2
J: TRBJ1-2
D: -
size: -
DNA: TGTGCCAGCAGCCCCCGGAACTATGGCTACACCTTC
CDR3: CASSPRNYGYTF

V: TRBV27
J: TRBJ2-1
D: -
size: few
DNA: TGTGCCAGCAGTTTACGAGCGGGCACTACATCCGAGCAGTTCTTC
CDR3: CASSLRAGTTSEQFF

V: TRBV2
J: TRBJ1-4
D: TRBD1
size: few
DNA: TGTGCCAGCAGCGTGTCCGGGACAGGGCATAATGAAAAACTGTTTTTT
CDR3: CASSVSGTGHNEKLFF

V: TRBV15
J: TRBJ2-4
D: -
size: -
DNA: TGTGCCACCAGCAATCCGGGGCAGGGGCGGAACATTCAGTACTTC
CDR3: CATSNPGQGRNIQYF

V: TRBV19
J: TRBJ2-7
D: -
size: -
DNA: TGTGCCAGTAGTGCCACAGGGTTGTCGTCCTACGAGCAGTACTTC
CDR3: CASSATGLSSYEQYF

V: TRBV7-8
J: TRBJ2-7
D: TRBD1
size: -
DNA: TGTGCCAGCAGCTTCCGGGACAGGGCGTACGAGCAGTACTTC
CDR3: CASSFRDRAYEQYF

V: TRBV19
J: TRBJ1-2
D: TRBD1
size: -
DNA: TGTGCCAGCGGACAGGGTTGGGTAATCGACTATGGCTACACCTTC
CDR3: CASGQGWVIDYGYTF

V: TRBV2
J: TRBJ1-1
D: -
size: -
DNA: TGTGCCAGCAGTGAATCAGGGTTCGAAGCTTTCTTT
CDR3: CASSESGFEAFF

V: TRBV19
J: TRBJ2-5
D: TRBD1
size: few
DNA: TGTGCCAGTAGTTGGGGGACAGGGAGAGGAAGAGAGACCCAGTACTTC
CDR3: CASSWGTGRGRETQYF

V: TRBV15
J: TRBJ1-2
D: TRBD1
size: -
DNA: TGTGCCACCAGCAGAGCGGGACAGGGGGGCAATGGCTACACCTTC
CDR3: CATSRAGQGGNGYTF

V: TRBV27
J: TRBJ2-7
D: -
size: -
DNA: TGTGCCAGCAGTTTTTCGGCTGGGCCAGAACCCTACGAGCAGTACTTC
CDR3: CASSFSAGPEPYEQYF

V: TRBV9
J: TRBJ2-1
D: -
size: -
DNA: TGTGCCAGCAGCGTAGGGACCCCATTTGGGCGAGGTCCCACGGGAGTCTACAATGAGCAGTTCTTC
CDR3: CASSVGTPFGRGPTGVYNEQFF

V: TRBV25-1
J: TRBJ2-7
D: -
size: -
DNA: TGTGCCAGCAGTGACCAACGGGGGACCTACGAGCAGTACTTC
CDR3: CASSDQRGTYEQYF

V: TRBV10-3
J: TRBJ1-1
D: -
size: -
DNA: TGTGCCATCAGTGAGTCGGCGGAGTGGCAGGGGAGAACTGAAGCTTTCTTT
CDR3: CAISESAEWQGRTEAFF

V: TRBV5-1
J: TRBJ2-7
D: -
size: -
DNA: TGCGCCAGCAGCTTGGCCGGGAGCATCGAGTACGAGCAGTACTTC
CDR3: CASSLAGSIEYEQYF

V: TRBV25-1
J: TRBJ2-3
D: -
size: -
DNA: TGTGCCAGCAGTGAGTTAGATAGCACAGATACGCAGTATTTT
CDR3: CASSELDSTDTQYF

V: TRBV19
J: TRBJ1-1
D: -
size: -
DNA: TGTGCCAGTAGTATAAAGCGAGGGAGCGGTGAAGCTTTCTTT
CDR3: CASSIKRGSGEAFF

V: TRBV9
J: TRBJ2-4
D: -
size: -
DNA: TGTGCCAGCAGCGTAGAGCCGGGGTATACCAAAAACATTCAGTACTTC
CDR3: CASSVEPGYTKNIQYF

V: TRBV19
J: TRBJ1-2
D: TRBD1
size: -
DNA: TGTGCCAGTAGCTTCCAGGGGGCGAAGTATGGCTACACCTTC
CDR3: CASSFQGAKYGYTF

V: TRBV28
J: TRBJ1-2
D: -
size: -
DNA: TGTGCCAGCAGGACCGGACAGAACCAACTCGGCTACACCTTC
CDR3: CASRTGQNQLGYTF

V: TRBV29-1
J: TRBJ1-3
D: -
size: -
DNA: TGCAGCGGAGCGGGGCTAGGAAACACCATATATTTT
CDR3: CSGAGLGNTIYF

V: TRBV6-5
J: TRBJ2-1
D: -
size: -
DNA: TGTGCCAGCAGTCTAACAGGGAGTTCGGATGAGCAGTTCTTC
CDR3: CASSLTGSSDEQFF